Below are 8 T cell receptor beta chains sequenced from a single sample in a study of blood T cell repertoires in COVID-19. Method: immunoSEQ multiplex PCR; TCRdb's copy keeps in-frame clones and lacks some. The sample consists of some 150,000 clones, about nine tenths of them appearing once. The sample was peripheral blood. These receptors were obtained from a human donor in a cohort sampled during active COVID-19.

V usage is TRBV6-5 and J usage is TRBJ1-1; the D is unclear. V lost 5 bases and J 4 bases, leaving 11 bases between the germline ends. Germline assignment: CDR1 MNHEY and CDR2 SVGAGI. The CDR3 runs to 13 residues. CDR3 protein: CASSRLGGTEAFF. The CDR3 region has the DNA TGTGCCAGCAGTCGGTTGGGAGGCACTGAAGCTTTCTTT.

The chain carries TRBV7-2 and TRBJ2-2; 7 bases map to TRBD1. Germline CDR1 reads SGHTA; CDR2 reads FQGNSA. This CDR3 has 15 amino acids. With 3 bases clipped from V and 7 bases from J, the junction kept 8 bases outside the gene matches. The CDR3 sequence: CASSLDRSKDGELFF. In nucleotides, the CDR3 is TGTGCCAGCAGCTTGGACAGGTCAAAGGACGGGGAGCTGTTTTTT.

The rearrangement joins TRBV19 to TRBJ2-2; TRBD2 aligns across 11 bases. The germline gives CDR1 LNHDA, CDR2 SQIVND (reference sequence). This CDR3 comprises 14 residues. The V and J ends lost 5 bases and 4 bases, in that order; junction bases with no gene match: 0. For the CDR3, the DNA is TGTGCCAGTAGTCTAGCGGGGGGCACCGGGGAGCTGTTTTTT. It translates to CASSLAGGTGELFF.

The CDR3 bases are TGTGCCAGCAGCTTAGCGCGGTTGCAGTATTTT. Protein sequence: CASSLARLQYF. The V call is TRBV7-8, the J call TRBJ2-3; D unresolved. Germline V gene data show CDR1 as SGHVS and CDR2 as FQNEAQ. The V end lost 0 bases, the J end lost 11 bases, and 6 bases lay between the germline ends. The CDR3 spans 11 residues.

The chain links TRBV3-1 (or the pseudogene TRBV3-2) to TRBJ1-1; D is possibly TRBD1 (6 bases). The V end lost 4 bases, the J end lost 3 bases, and 12 bases lay between the germline ends. Germline lookup yields CDR1 LGHDT and CDR2 YNNKEL (reference sequence). CDR3 length: 14 residues. Written as DNA, the CDR3 is TGTGCCAGCAGCCCTTCGGGGGGCCACACTGAAGCTTTCTTT. It yields the protein CASSPSGGHTEAFF.

V is TRBV2 and J is TRBJ2-1; possibly TRBD2 for D (6 bases). The CDR3 runs 16 residues. V was trimmed by 6 bases and J by 0 bases, leaving 15 bases between them. Germline V gene sequence: CDR1 SNHLY, CDR2 FYNNEI. This CDR3 reads CASRSRDHSSYNEQFF. The CDR3 DNA follows: TGTGCCAGCAGGTCGCGGGACCACAGCTCCTACAATGAGCAGTTCTTC.

V and J are TRBV27 and TRBJ2-6; TRBD1 matches 11 bases. Trimming took 4 bases from V and 1 from J; bases not matched to a gene: 6. The germline gives CDR1 MNHEY, CDR2 SMNVEV (reference sequence). CDR3 length equals 18 residues. CDR3 coding DNA: TGTGCCAGCAGTTGGACAGGGGGCTCGTCTTCTGGGGCCAACGTCCTGACTTTC. This encodes CASSWTGGSSSGANVLTF.

V is TRBV6-6 and J is TRBJ2-2, with D possibly matching TRBD1 (6 bases). From germline, CDR1 is MNHNY and CDR2 SVGAGI (reference sequence). V was clipped by 5 bases and J by 4 bases, with 17 bases between them. This CDR3 region has 16 residues. For the CDR3, the DNA is TGTGCCAGCAGTCCACAACTACAGGGTTCCACCGGGGAGCTGTTTTTT. Translating gives CASSPQLQGSTGELFF.